This T cell receptor (beta chain) was captured by sequencing in a study of technical replicates of blood from a few donors (dated by TCRdb to the late 2010s). CDR1 KGHSH and CDR2 LQKENI are derived from the germline V gene. Spanning cysteine to phenylalanine, the CDR3 consists of 15 amino acids. The kept DNA is CDR3 alone, 45 bases in frame from the first base. The germline V and J ends show losses of 4 bases and 6 bases respectively, and no gene match explains 7 bases of the junction. Comments on this clone: Which antigen it targets is not known. The record has no base qualities; no much larger clone is one base away.

Library preparation employed the immunoSEQ multiplex PCR assay. Here the immuneACCESS table is served through TCRdb, limited to in-frame sequences with V and J called. Missing clones are a known gap in these copies; in checked studies unresolved V genes cover under half, and the rest lacks a known reason. Within this sample are some 80,000 clones, with 90% to 96% of them counted one time only. The top ten clonotypes cover around 0.39% of the sample. Sequencing was performed on T cells isolated from PBMCs. This chain is built from TRBV18 and TRBJ2-4; TRBD1 agrees with 9 junctional bases. This sequence was found in a human donor in good health. The CDR3 region: CASSRVVQGANIQYF. The DNA sequence is TGTGCCAGCTCACGTGTTGTACAGGGGGCAAACATTCAGTACTTC.